These T cell receptor beta chains were read from a single sample in a study of T cell repertoires in cytomegalovirus infection. TCRdb reanalysed the reads using MiXCR and keeps one entry per CDR3 protein. The sample records roughly 250,000 distinct CDR3 sequences, roughly an eighth being singletons. Source material: PBMCs. The receptors stem from a human donor in good health (CMV status not recorded). Some clones in this sample may be carry-over from other donors' samples. CDR3s include the opening cysteine and the closing phenylalanine or tryptophan. A D gene is named only where the DNA matches it firmly. Clone size is shown for a subset of rows, as once, few, many or a class of expanded clone.

j_call cdr3_length v_call clone_size d_call cdr3_nt cdr3_aa
TRBJ2-5 14 TRBV7-2 many TRBD2 TGTGCCAGCGGGGAGCGGGGGGACCAAGAGACCCAGTACTTC CASGERGDQETQYF
TRBJ1-2 16 TRBV20-1 . TRBD1 TGCAGTGCTAGGGATGCAACAGGGGGGTCTAACTATGGCTACACCTTC CSARDATGGSNYGYTF
TRBJ2-3 15 TRBV5-4 . . TGTGCCAGCAGCTTCGGCGGATCTAGCACAGATACGCAGTATTTT CASSFGGSSTDTQYF
TRBJ2-5 14 TRBV3-1 few . TGTGCCAGCAACGGAGGGGCGTGGGGAGAGACCCAGTACTTC CASNGGAWGETQYF
TRBJ2-7 15 TRBV19 few TRBD2 TGTGCCAGTAGGGGGGTTACTAGCGGGACCTACGAGCAGTACTTC CASRGVTSGTYEQYF
TRBJ1-1 14 TRBV29-1 many . TGCAGCGCTCGACCGACGGGCATGAACACTGAAGCTTTCTTT CSARPTGMNTEAFF
TRBJ2-6 16 TRBV7-6 . . TGTGCCAGCAGCTTGGGAAGTGGCTCTGGGGCCAACGTCCTGACTTTC CASSLGSGSGANVLTF
TRBJ2-1 15 TRBV28 many . TGTGCCAGCAGTCGGGACCTGCTGGCCTACAATGAGCAGTTCTTC CASSRDLLAYNEQFF
TRBJ2-1 15 TRBV6-2/TRBV6-3 many TRBD2 TGTGCCAGCAACCTACTAGCGGGGGGGTACAATGAGCAGTTCTTC CASNLLAGGYNEQFF
TRBJ1-1 11 TRBV2 few TRBD1 TGTGCCAGCAGCGACAGGGAAAGGGCTTTCTTT CASSDRERAFF
TRBJ2-2 16 TRBV5-1 . . TGCGCCAGCAGTGAGCAGGGAGGAGGGTCCACCGGGGAGCTGTTTTTT CASSEQGGGSTGELFF
TRBJ1-6 15 TRBV20-1 . TRBD1 TGCAGTGCTAGCGAGCCCGGACAGGGAAATTCACCCCTCCACTTT CSASEPGQGNSPLHF
TRBJ2-3 16 TRBV6-1 many . TGTGCCAGCAGGCGCGGGGACCAAGCTAGCACAGATACGCAGTATTTT CASRRGDQASTDTQYF
TRBJ2-7 15 TRBV19 many TRBD2 TGTGCCAGTAGTACCTCTAGCGGGACCTTTTCCGAGCAGTACTTC CASSTSSGTFSEQYF
TRBJ2-1 14 TRBV20-1 . TRBD2 TGCAGTGCTATATGGCTAGCGGGAGGTAATGAGCAGTTCTTC CSAIWLAGGNEQFF
TRBJ1-2 15 TRBV7-2 many . TGTGCCAGCAGCTTAGCGCCTGGGGGAGACTATGGCTACACCTTC CASSLAPGGDYGYTF
TRBJ1-1 14 TRBV28 many TRBD1 TGTGCCAGCAGTCCTTCGGGACAGGGGGCTGAAGCTTTCTTT CASSPSGQGAEAFF
TRBJ2-7 14 TRBV6-2/TRBV6-3 many . TGTGCCAGCAGTTACTCAGGCTTTTCCTACGAGCAGTACTTC CASSYSGFSYEQYF
TRBJ1-5 15 TRBV28 . TRBD1 TGTGCCAGCAGTTTTTTGGACAGGGCTAATCAGCCCCAGCATTTT CASSFLDRANQPQHF
TRBJ1-6 15 TRBV7-8 many TRBD1 TGTGCCAGCAGCTCGGGACAGGGGAAGCGTTCACCCCTCCACTTT CASSSGQGKRSPLHF
TRBJ2-1 13 TRBV28 few . TGTGCCAGCAGTTTACCCCCTCGGGGTGAGCAGTTCTTC CASSLPPRGEQFF
TRBJ1-5 14 TRBV7-2 many . TGTGCCAGCAGCTTAGGTGACGGGGGGCAGCCCCAGCATTTT CASSLGDGGQPQHF
TRBJ1-4 13 TRBV7-2 many . TGTGCCAGCAGCTTAGGGCCTGATGAAAAACTGTTTTTT CASSLGPDEKLFF
TRBJ1-4 15 TRBV7-2 many . TGTGCCAGCAGCCCCCACGGGGAGAGGGAAGAAAAACTGTTTTTT CASSPHGEREEKLFF
TRBJ2-5 15 TRBV7-2 many . TGTGCCAGCAGCCCTCAGGGCTTGGGGCAAGAGACCCAGTACTTC CASSPQGLGQETQYF
TRBJ1-5 14 TRBV19 . . TGTGCCAGTAGTATGGGGAATAGCAATCAGCCCCAGCATTTT CASSMGNSNQPQHF
TRBJ2-7 13 TRBV2 few TRBD2 TGTGCCAGCTTACTAGCGGGAGTAGACGAGCAGTACTTC CASLLAGVDEQYF
TRBJ2-7 12 TRBV7-9 . TRBD1 TGTGCCAGCAGCTGGGGACAGTCCGAGCAGTACTTC CASSWGQSEQYF
TRBJ2-2 14 TRBV4-3 many . TGCGCCAGCAGCCAAACAGGCTCGGTCGGGGAGCTGTTTTTT CASSQTGSVGELFF
TRBJ2-3 17 TRBV7-3 many . TGTGCCAGCAGCTTACGTCTCAGTGCGACAGGCACAGATACGCAGTATTTT CASSLRLSATGTDTQYF
TRBJ2-3 15 TRBV11-2 many TRBD1 TGTGCCAGCAGCGTTGGACAGGGGGCGTGGGATACGCAGTATTTT CASSVGQGAWDTQYF
TRBJ2-3 15 TRBV7-2 many . TGTGCCAGCAGCGCAAAGAGTAGTGGCACAGATACGCAGTATTTT CASSAKSSGTDTQYF
TRBJ2-1 15 TRBV7-3 many . TGTGCCAGCAGCTCACAAACCGGGACCTACAATGAGCAGTTCTTC CASSSQTGTYNEQFF
TRBJ2-4 14 TRBV6-2/TRBV6-3 few . TGTGCCAGCAGTTACGGAGGGGGGAAAAACATTCAGTACTTC CASSYGGGKNIQYF
TRBJ2-7 12 TRBV29-1 . . TGCAGCGTTGAAAAGGGGGCCTACGAGCAGTACTTC CSVEKGAYEQYF
TRBJ1-1 14 TRBV29-1 . TRBD1 TGCAGCGTGGAAGTAGGACAGGGGAACACTGAAGCTTTCTTT CSVEVGQGNTEAFF
TRBJ2-1 18 TRBV7-3 many TRBD2 TGTGCCAGCAGCTCCCCCCGGGAGCGGGGGGCCTCCTACAATGAGCAGTTCTTC CASSSPRERGASYNEQFF
TRBJ1-2 14 TRBV2 many . TGTGCCAGCATCCTTATCTCAGCCTCTATAGGGTACACCTTC CASILISASIGYTF
TRBJ2-7 14 TRBV27 many TRBD1 TGTGCCAGCAGTCTCGGACAGGTCTCCTACGAGCAGTACTTC CASSLGQVSYEQYF
TRBJ2-3 15 TRBV20-1 few TRBD1 TGCAGTGCTAGCGTCGGGACAGGGAACGCAGATACGCAGTATTTT CSASVGTGNADTQYF
TRBJ1-1 14 TRBV29-1 few . TGCAGCGTCATCCGGCAGGGCCAGAACACTGAAGCTTTCTTT CSVIRQGQNTEAFF
TRBJ2-3 16 TRBV7-2 once . TGTGCCAGCAGTCAGAGGGCGGGGGCCCCCTCAGATACGCAGTATTTT CASSQRAGAPSDTQYF
TRBJ2-5 18 TRBV20-1 . TRBD2 TGCAGTGCTACCGGGACGGGACTAGCGGGGACCATCCGAGAGACCCAGTACTTC CSATGTGLAGTIRETQYF
TRBJ1-4 17 TRBV12-3/TRBV12-4 many TRBD1 TGTGCCAGCAGTCCTCGACAGGGAGGGGGCATAAATGAAAAACTGTTTTTT CASSPRQGGGINEKLFF
TRBJ2-1 24 TRBV7-2 many . TGTGCCAGCAGCCCCCTCCGACAGGTAGAACGGAGACTAGGACTTCATAGCTCCTACAATGAGCAGTTCTTC CASSPLRQVERRLGLHSSYNEQFF
TRBJ2-5 14 TRBV7-2 many . TGTGCCAGCAGCTTAGGGGGGTTTGCAGAGACCCAGTACTTC CASSLGGFAETQYF
TRBJ1-1 13 TRBV14 few . TGTGCCAGCAGCCAAGTCAGGGCGACTGAAGCTTTCTTT CASSQVRATEAFF
TRBJ2-6 17 TRBV6-2/TRBV6-3 few . TGTGCCAGCAGAGAAACAGGGTCTAGCTCTGGGGCCAACGTCCTGACTTTC CASRETGSSSGANVLTF
TRBJ2-5 14 TRBV7-3 many TRBD2 TGTGCCAGCAGCGCGGGACTAGTGGGGGAGACCCAGTACTTC CASSAGLVGETQYF
TRBJ2-7 16 TRBV7-2 many . TGTGCCAGCAGCAACCCCGCGGGGCCCAGCTCCTACGAGCAGTACTTC CASSNPAGPSSYEQYF
TRBJ2-3 15 TRBV7-2 many TRBD1 TGTGCCAGCAGCTTTCCGGGACAGGCCACAGATACGCAGTATTTT CASSFPGQATDTQYF
TRBJ2-1 15 TRBV7-2 many . TGTGCCAGCAGCTTAGTAGGGGGATTCTACAATGAGCAGTTCTTC CASSLVGGFYNEQFF
TRBJ2-2 14 TRBV20-1 . . TGCAGTGCTAGTCTGAGGGGGAACACCGGGGAGCTGTTTTTT CSASLRGNTGELFF